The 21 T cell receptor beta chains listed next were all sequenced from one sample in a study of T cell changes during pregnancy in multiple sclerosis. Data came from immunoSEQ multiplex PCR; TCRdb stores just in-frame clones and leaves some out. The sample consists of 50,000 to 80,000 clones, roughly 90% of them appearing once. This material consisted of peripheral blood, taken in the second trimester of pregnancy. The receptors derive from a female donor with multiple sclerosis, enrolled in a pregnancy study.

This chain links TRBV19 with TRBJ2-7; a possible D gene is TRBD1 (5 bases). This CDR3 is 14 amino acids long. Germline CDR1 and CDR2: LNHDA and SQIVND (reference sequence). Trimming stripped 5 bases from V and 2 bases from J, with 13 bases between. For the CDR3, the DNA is TGTGCCAGTAGTCCGTCTGGGGCAGCCTACGAGCAGTACTTC. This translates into CASSPSGAAYEQYF.

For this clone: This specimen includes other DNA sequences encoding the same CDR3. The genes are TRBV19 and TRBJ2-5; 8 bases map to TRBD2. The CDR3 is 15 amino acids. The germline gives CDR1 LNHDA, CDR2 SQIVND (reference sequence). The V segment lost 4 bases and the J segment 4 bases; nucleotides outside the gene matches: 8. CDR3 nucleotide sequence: TGTGCCAGTAGTAGGCTCGCGGGGGGCCCAGAGACCCAGTACTTC. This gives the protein CASSRLAGGPETQYF. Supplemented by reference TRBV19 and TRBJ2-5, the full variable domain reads DGGITQSPKYLFRKEGQNVTLSCEQNLNHDAMYWYRQDPGQGLRLIYYSQIVNDFQKGDIAEGYSVSREKKESFPLTVTSAQKNPTAFYLCASSRLAGGPETQYFGPGTRLLVL.

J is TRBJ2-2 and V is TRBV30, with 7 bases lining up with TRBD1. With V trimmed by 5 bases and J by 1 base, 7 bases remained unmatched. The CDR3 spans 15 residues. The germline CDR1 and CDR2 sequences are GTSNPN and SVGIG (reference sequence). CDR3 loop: CAWDPWTGNTGELFF. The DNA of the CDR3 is TGTGCCTGGGATCCCTGGACAGGGAACACCGGGGAGCTGTTTTTT.

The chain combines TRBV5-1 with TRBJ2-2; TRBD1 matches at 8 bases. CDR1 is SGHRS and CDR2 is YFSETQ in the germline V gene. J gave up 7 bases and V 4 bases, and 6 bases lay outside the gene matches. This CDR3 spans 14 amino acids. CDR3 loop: CASSPDRVGGELFF. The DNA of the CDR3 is TGCGCCAGCAGCCCGGACAGGGTGGGCGGGGAGCTGTTTTTT.

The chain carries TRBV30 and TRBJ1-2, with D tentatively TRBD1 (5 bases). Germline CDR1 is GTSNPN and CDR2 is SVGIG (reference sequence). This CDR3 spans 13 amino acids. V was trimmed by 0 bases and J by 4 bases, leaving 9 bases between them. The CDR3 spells CAWSVWGVYGYTF. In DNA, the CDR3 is TGTGCCTGGAGTGTATGGGGGGTCTATGGCTACACCTTC.

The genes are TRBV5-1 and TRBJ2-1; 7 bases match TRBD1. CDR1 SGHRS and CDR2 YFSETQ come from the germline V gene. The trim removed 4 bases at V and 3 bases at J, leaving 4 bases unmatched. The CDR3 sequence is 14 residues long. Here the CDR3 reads CASSNRQGYNEQFF. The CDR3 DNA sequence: TGCGCCAGCAGCAACAGACAGGGCTACAATGAGCAGTTCTTC.

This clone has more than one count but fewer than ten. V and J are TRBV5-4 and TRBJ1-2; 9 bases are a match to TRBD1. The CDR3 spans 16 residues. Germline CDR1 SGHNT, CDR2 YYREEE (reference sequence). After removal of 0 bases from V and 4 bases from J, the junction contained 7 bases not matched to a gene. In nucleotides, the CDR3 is TGTGCCAGCAGCTTGGCGGGACAGGGTAATTCCTATGGCTACACCTTC. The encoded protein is CASSLAGQGNSYGYTF.

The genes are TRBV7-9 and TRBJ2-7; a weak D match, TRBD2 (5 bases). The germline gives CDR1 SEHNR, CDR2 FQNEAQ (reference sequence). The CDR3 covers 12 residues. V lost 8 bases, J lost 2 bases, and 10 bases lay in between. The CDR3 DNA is TGTGCCAGCGGGAGCCTTCCCTACGAGCAGTACTTC. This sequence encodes CASGSLPYEQYF.

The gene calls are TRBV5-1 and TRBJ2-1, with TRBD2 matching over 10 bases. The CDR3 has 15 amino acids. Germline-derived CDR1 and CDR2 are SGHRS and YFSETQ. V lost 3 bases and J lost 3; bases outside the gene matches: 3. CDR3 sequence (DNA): TGCGCCAGCAGCTCCGGGACTAGCGACTACAATGAGCAGTTCTTC. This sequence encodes CASSSGTSDYNEQFF.

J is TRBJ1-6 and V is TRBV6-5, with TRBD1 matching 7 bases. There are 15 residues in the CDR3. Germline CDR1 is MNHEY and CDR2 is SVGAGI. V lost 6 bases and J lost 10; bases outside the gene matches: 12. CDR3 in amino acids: CASSTDRASGSPLHF. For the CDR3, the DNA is TGTGCCAGCAGCACTGACAGGGCGTCGGGCTCACCCCTCCACTTT.

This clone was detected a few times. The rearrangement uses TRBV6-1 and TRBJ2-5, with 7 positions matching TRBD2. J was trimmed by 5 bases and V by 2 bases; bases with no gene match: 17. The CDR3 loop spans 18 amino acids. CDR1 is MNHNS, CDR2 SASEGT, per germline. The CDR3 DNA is TGTGCCAGCAGTGAATCCCGGACGTCGGGAGGAGGCGTTGAGACCCAGTACTTC. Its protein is CASSESRTSGGGVETQYF.

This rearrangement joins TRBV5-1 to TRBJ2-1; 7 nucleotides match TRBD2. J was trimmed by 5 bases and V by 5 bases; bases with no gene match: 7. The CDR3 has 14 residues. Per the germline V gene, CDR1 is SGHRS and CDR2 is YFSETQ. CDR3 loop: CASRGGPSNNEQFF. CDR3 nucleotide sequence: TGCGCCAGCAGGGGAGGGCCCTCGAACAATGAGCAGTTCTTC.

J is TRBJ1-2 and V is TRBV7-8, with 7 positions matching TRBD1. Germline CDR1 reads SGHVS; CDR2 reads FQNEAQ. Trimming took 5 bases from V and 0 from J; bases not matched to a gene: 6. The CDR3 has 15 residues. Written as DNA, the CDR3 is TGTGCCAGCAGCCCGCGGGACAGACCTAACTATGGCTACACCTTC. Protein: CASSPRDRPNYGYTF.

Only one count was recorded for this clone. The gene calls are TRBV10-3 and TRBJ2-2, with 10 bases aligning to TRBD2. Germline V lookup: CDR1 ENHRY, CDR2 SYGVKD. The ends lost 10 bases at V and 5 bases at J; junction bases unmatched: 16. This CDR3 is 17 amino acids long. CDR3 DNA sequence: TGTGCCACCCAACAGAGGGGAGGACTAGCGGCGACCGGGGAGCTGTTTTTT. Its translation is CATQQRGGLAATGELFF.

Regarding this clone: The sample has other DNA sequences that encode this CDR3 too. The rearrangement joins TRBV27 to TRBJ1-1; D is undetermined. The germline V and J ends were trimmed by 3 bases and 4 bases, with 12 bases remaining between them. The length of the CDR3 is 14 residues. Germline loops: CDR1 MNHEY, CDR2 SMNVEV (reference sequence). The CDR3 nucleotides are TGTGCCAGCAGTTTCCGAGGAACGGCCACTGAAGCTTTCTTT. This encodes CASSFRGTATEAFF.

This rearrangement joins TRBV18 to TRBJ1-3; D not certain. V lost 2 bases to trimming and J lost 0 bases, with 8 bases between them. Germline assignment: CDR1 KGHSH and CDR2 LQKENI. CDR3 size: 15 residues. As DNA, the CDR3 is TGTGCCAGCTCACCAACAGCCCTCTCTGGAAACACCATATATTTT. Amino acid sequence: CASSPTALSGNTIYF.

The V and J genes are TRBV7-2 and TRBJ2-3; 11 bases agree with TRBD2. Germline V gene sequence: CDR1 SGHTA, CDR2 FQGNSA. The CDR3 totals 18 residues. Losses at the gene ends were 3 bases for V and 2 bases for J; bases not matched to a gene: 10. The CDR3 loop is CASSFETSGTSDTDTQYF. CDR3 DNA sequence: TGTGCCAGCAGCTTCGAGACTAGCGGGACATCGGACACAGATACGCAGTATTTT.

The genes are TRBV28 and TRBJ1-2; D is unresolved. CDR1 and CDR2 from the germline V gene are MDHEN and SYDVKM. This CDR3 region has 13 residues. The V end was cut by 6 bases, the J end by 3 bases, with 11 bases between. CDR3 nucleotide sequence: TGTGCCAGCAGAGGTGGAGGAGACTATGGCTACACCTTC. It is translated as CASRGGGDYGYTF.

The CDR3 here is CASSTSKEYRDNQPQHF. DNA for the CDR3: TGTGCCAGCAGCACAAGCAAGGAATACAGGGACAATCAGCCCCAGCATTTT. The chain recombines TRBV11-3 with TRBJ1-5, with a possible D match to TRBD1 (6 bases). Looked up from germline, CDR1 is SGHNT and CDR2 is YENEEA. This CDR3 spans 17 amino acids. Trimming took off 5 bases at V and 3 bases at J, with 20 bases between the two ends.

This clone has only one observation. This CDR3 reads CASSVSGRLYEQYF. CDR3 coding DNA: TGTGCCAGCAGTGTTAGCGGGAGGCTCTACGAGCAGTACTTC. This rearrangement joins TRBV27 to TRBJ2-7, with 10 nucleotides matching TRBD2. Germline CDR1 reads MNHEY; CDR2 reads SMNVEV (reference sequence). V shed 5 bases, J shed 3 bases, and the junction held 4 bases outside the gene matches. This CDR3 region has 14 residues.

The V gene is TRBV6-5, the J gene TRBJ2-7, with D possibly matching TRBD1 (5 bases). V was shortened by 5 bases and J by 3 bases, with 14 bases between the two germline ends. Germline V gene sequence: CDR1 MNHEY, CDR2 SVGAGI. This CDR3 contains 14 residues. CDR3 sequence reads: CASSPTANLYEQYF. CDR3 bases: TGTGCCAGCAGTCCGACAGCTAACCTCTACGAGCAGTACTTC.